This T cell receptor (beta chain) was recovered during a study of CD8 T cells in Susac syndrome. Regarding the study as a whole: As the study acknowledged, the number of individuals in its TCR sequencing and HLA analysis was relatively small.

Germline CDR1 LGHDT, CDR2 YNNKEL (reference sequence). This CDR3 is built from 15 residues. The V and J ends lost 0 bases and 0 bases respectively, with 7 bases between them. RNA totalling about 0.45 to 1 ug underwent reverse transcription with random hexamers. With immunoSEQ multiplex PCR, TCR beta CDR3 was amplified across 54 Vbeta and 13 Jbeta. One entry per CDR3 protein, called by TCRdb with MiXCR from the immunoSEQ multiplex PCR reads. The table lists approximately 65,000 distinct CDR3 sequences, more than 90% of them singletons. With respect to this clonotype: Its antigen remains unknown.

Healthy donors were controls matched for age and sex. TEMRA cells were enriched by FACS, and CD4+ and CD8+ T cells were negatively isolated. The chain employs TRBV3-1 and TRBJ2-3, with a tentative D call TRBD2 (5 bases). The TCR originated in a human donor in good health. The specimen sequenced was CD8+ T cells from PBMCs. Here the CDR3 reads CASSQDPGSTDTQYF. In nucleotides, the CDR3 is TGTGCCAGCAGCCAAGATCCGGGGAGCACAGATACGCAGTATTTT.